Below, 4 T cell receptor beta chains from the same sample are listed, as sequenced in a study of spatial heterogeneity in lung cancer. TCRdb ran MiXCR on the 5' RACE reads and lists one entry per CDR3 protein. The sample has 55,000 to 75,000 distinct CDR3 sequences; approximately 8.9% are singletons. Regarding time point: blood at routine non-recurrence follow-up after resection. The sample was PBMCs, taken at follow-up. The source of these receptors is a female donor with early-stage non-small cell lung cancer.

This clonotype was seen ten or more times. This chain connects TRBV11-2 to TRBJ2-3; TRBD2 might be the D (5 bases). Germline assignment: CDR1 SGHAT and CDR2 FQNNGV. With 3 bases removed from V and 3 bases from J, the gap between germline ends came to 7 bases. The CDR3 contains 13 residues. In DNA, the CDR3 is TGTGCCAGCAGCTTTCGGGAAACAGATACGCAGTATTTT. Amino acids: CASSFRETDTQYF.

This clonotype was recorded at least ten times. The CDR3 loop is CASSSARMPSGNTIYF. CDR3 nucleotides: TGTGCCAGCAGTTCCGCAAGGATGCCTAGCGGAAACACCATATATTTT. This chain uses TRBV27 with TRBJ1-3; D uncertain. Germline V gives CDR1 MNHEY, CDR2 SMNVEV (reference sequence). V was shortened by 4 bases and J by 4 bases, with 17 bases between the two germline ends. The CDR3 is made up of 16 amino acids.

This clonotype was found many times. The gene calls are TRBV11-2 and TRBJ1-1; no firm D call. V was shortened by 2 bases and J by 0 bases, with 7 bases between the two germline ends. The CDR3 runs to 14 residues. Germline V gives CDR1 SGHAT, CDR2 FQNNGV. CDR3: CASSLSDVNTEAFF. The CDR3 DNA reads as TGTGCCAGCAGCTTATCGGACGTGAACACTGAAGCTTTCTTT. The variable domain in full, completed from reference TRBV11-2 and TRBJ1-1, reads EAGVAQSPRYKIIEKRQSVAFWCNPISGHATLYWYQQILGQGPKLLIQFQNNGVVDDSQLPKDRFSAERLKGVDSTLKIQPAKLEDSAVYLCASSLSDVNTEAFFGQGTRLTVV.

In its sample, this clonotype was seen many times. The V and J genes are TRBV7-9 and TRBJ2-2, with D unresolved. The V end was cut by 5 bases, the J end by 2 bases, with 3 bases between. Germline V gene lookup returns CDR1 SEHNR and CDR2 FQNEAQ (reference sequence). This CDR3 region has 12 residues. The CDR3 region is CASSRNTGELFF. The CDR3 DNA sequence: TGTGCCAGCAGCCGAAACACCGGGGAGCTGTTTTTT.